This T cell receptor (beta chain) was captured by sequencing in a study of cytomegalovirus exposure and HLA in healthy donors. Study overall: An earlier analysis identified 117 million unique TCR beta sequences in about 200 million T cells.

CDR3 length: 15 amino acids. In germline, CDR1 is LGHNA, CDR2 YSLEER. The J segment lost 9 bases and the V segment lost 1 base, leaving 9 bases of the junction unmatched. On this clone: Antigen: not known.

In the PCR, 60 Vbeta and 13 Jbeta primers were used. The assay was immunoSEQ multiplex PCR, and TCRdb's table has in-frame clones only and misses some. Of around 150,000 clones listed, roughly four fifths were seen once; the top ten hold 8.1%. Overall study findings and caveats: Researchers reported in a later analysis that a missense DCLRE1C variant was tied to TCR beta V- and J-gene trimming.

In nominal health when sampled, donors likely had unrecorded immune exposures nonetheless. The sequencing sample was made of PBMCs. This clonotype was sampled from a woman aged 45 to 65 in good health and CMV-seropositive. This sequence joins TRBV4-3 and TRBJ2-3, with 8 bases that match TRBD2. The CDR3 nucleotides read TGCGCCAGCAGCCAAGTGGCGGGGGGCCGGGGGACGCAGTATTTT. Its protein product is CASSQVAGGRGTQYF.